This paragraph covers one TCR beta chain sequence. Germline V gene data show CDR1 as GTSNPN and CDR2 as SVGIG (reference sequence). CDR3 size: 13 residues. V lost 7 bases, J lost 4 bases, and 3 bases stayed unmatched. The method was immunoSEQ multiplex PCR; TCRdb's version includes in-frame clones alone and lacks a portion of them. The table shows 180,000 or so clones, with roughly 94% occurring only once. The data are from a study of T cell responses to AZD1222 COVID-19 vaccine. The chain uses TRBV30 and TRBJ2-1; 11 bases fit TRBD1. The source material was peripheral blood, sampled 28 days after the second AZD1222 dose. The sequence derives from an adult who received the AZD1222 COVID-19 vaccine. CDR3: CALGQGAYNEQFF. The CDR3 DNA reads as TGTGCCTTAGGACAGGGGGCGTACAATGAGCAGTTCTTC.